This T cell receptor beta chain was found in a study of T-cell memory formation after mild COVID-19. Study overall: There were largely donor-specific TCR clusters.

This clonotype has more than one count but fewer than ten. As yet, its antigen is unknown. The V gene end was trimmed by 1 base and the J gene end by 1 base; junction bases not matched to a gene: 11. Looked up from germline, CDR1 is LGHNA and CDR2 is YNFKEQ. The CDR3 extends over 18 amino acids. 5'RACE primed at constant segments yielded TCR alpha and TCR beta cDNA libraries bearing sample barcodes and UMIs. TCRdb used MiXCR to reprocess the 5' RACE reads, holding one entry per CDR3 protein. The sample has fewer than 250,000 distinct CDR3 sequences, 15% seen once. Findings and limits, study-wide: Whether second-wave clones peaking at day 37 were SARS-CoV-2 specific went unconfirmed. Pre-infection memory harbored some responding clones, suggesting cross-reactive memory joined.

The V and J genes are TRBV4-2 and TRBJ2-5; 8 nucleotides line up with TRBD1. Sequencing was done on a sample of PBMCs or a T cell subset sorted from them (not recorded which). This receptor was obtained from an adult woman who had mild COVID-19 (a few samples of this study predate the infection). Cell type and time point are not known. This CDR3 is CASSQVARGRRGQETQYF. CDR3 nucleotides: TGTGCCAGCAGCCAAGTAGCCAGGGGGCGCCGGGGCCAAGAGACCCAGTACTTC.